Presented here are 15 T cell receptor beta chains from one specimen sequenced in a study of shared clonotypes between healthy human individuals. TCRdb keeps only in-frame clones here, not all; method: immunoSEQ multiplex PCR. The sample lists about 2.1 million clones, 93% occurring once. Only CD45RO-negative cells positively selected for CCR7 counted as naive CD8 cells, so terminally differentiated effector memory CD45RA+ cells were excluded. The sample consisted of naive CD8+ T cells from PBMCs. Source of these receptors: a man aged 18 to 29 in good health. Some clones in this sample may be carry-over from other donors' samples.

About this clone itself: The sample holds other DNA sequences that translate to the same CDR3. The J gene is TRBJ2-2, the V gene TRBV6-5; possibly TRBD2 for D (5 bases). V was cut by 3 bases and J by 6 bases, with 11 bases left in between. Germline assignment: CDR1 MNHEY and CDR2 SVGAGI. The CDR3 extends over 14 amino acids. CDR3 DNA sequence: TGTGCCAGCAGTTATAGTGGAGGCGCCGGGGAGCTGTTTTTT. Amino acid sequence: CASSYSGGAGELFF.

The chain uses TRBV5-8 and TRBJ1-2; no clear D. Germline V gene lookup returns CDR1 SGHTS and CDR2 YDEGEE. V was cut by 0 bases and J by 5 bases, with 11 bases left in between. The CDR3 runs 14 residues. CDR3 DNA: TGTGCCAGCAGCTTGGTAGCAGGTCGTTATGGCTACACCTTC. This translates into CASSLVAGRYGYTF. The full variable domain, rest sourced from reference TRBV5-8 and TRBJ1-2, is EAGVTQSPTHLIKTRGQQATLRCSPISGHTSVYWYQQALGLGLQFLLWYDEGEERNRGNFPPRFSGRQFPNYSSELNVNALELEDSALYLCASSLVAGRYGYTFGSGTRLTVV.

The chain carries TRBV7-2 and TRBJ2-7; 8 nucleotides match TRBD2. The germline CDR1 and CDR2 sequences are SGHTA and FQGNSA. The trim removed 1 base at V and 4 bases at J, leaving 9 bases unmatched. The CDR3 loop spans 16 amino acids. DNA for the CDR3: TGTGCCAGCAGCTTAGGGGTCGGGACTAGTCGGTACGAGCAGTACTTC. Encoded protein: CASSLGVGTSRYEQYF.

The chain has TRBV2 and TRBJ2-1; weak D call: TRBD1 (6 bases). The germline V and J ends were trimmed by 6 bases and 2 bases, with 11 bases remaining between them. Germline V gene sequence: CDR1 SNHLY, CDR2 FYNNEI. This CDR3 is built from 14 residues. CDR3 in DNA: TGTGCCAGCAGCAGGGGTTTGGCCTACAATGAGCAGTTCTTC. Its protein is CASSRGLAYNEQFF.

The chain carries TRBV11-2 and TRBJ1-5; 9 nucleotides align to TRBD1. After removal of 5 bases from V and 7 bases from J, the junction contained 9 bases not matched to a gene. Germline loops: CDR1 SGHAT, CDR2 FQNNGV. The CDR3 extends over 15 amino acids. CDR3 bases: TGTGCCAGCAGCCGAGGACAGGGGCTACGGCAGCCCCAGCATTTT. Translation: CASSRGQGLRQPQHF.

Only a few counts were recorded for this clone. This rearrangement joins TRBV27 to TRBJ1-2, with 9 bases aligning to TRBD1. The CDR3 is 14 residues long. CDR1 is MNHEY, CDR2 SMNVEV, per germline (reference sequence). V lost 6 bases, J lost 6 bases, and 8 bases stayed unmatched. The CDR3 spells CASRGAGTGNGYTF. CDR3 DNA sequence: TGTGCCAGCAGGGGGGCCGGGACAGGGAATGGCTACACCTTC.

The gene calls are TRBV7-9 and TRBJ1-1; D is uncertain. CDR1 is SEHNR and CDR2 is FQNEAQ in the germline V gene (reference sequence). V was pared by 5 bases and J by 1 base, with 11 bases between. The CDR3 totals 14 residues. The CDR3 sequence: CASSDNAENTEAFF. CDR3 sequence (DNA): TGTGCCAGCAGCGACAACGCGGAGAACACTGAAGCTTTCTTT.

Notes on this clone: The same CDR3 also results from other DNA sequences found in this sample. The chain employs TRBV2 and TRBJ2-7; D is undetermined. The V gene lost 6 bases and the J gene lost 3 bases, with 6 bases spanning the gap. Germline CDR1 reads SNHLY; CDR2 reads FYNNEI. The CDR3 has 11 amino acids. CDR3 DNA: TGTGCCAGCAGCCCCCTCTACGAGCAGTACTTC. This codes for CASSPLYEQYF.

This rearrangement joins TRBV7-9 to TRBJ2-1, with TRBD2 as a possible D gene (5 bases). Looked up from germline, CDR1 is SEHNR and CDR2 is FQNEAQ (reference sequence). V lost 5 bases and J 5 bases, leaving 10 bases between the germline ends. The CDR3 runs 13 residues. CDR3 sequence reads: CASSKLRDNEQFF. Written as DNA, the CDR3 is TGTGCCAGCAGCAAATTGAGGGACAATGAGCAGTTCTTC.

This chain links TRBV15 with TRBJ1-4, with D unclear. Germline V gives CDR1 LNHNV, CDR2 YYDKDF (reference sequence). With 1 base removed from V and 8 bases from J, the gap between germline ends came to 17 bases. The CDR3 has 16 residues. The CDR3 reads CATSRGLLPEGEKLFF. The CDR3 DNA sequence: TGTGCCACCAGCAGAGGACTGCTCCCGGAAGGCGAAAAACTGTTTTTT. Variable domain in full (rest from reference TRBV15 and TRBJ1-4): DAMVIQNPRYQVTQFGKPVTLSCSQTLNHNVMYWYQQKSSQAPKLLFHYYDKDFNNEADTPDNFQSRRPNTSFCFLDIRSPGLGDTAMYLCATSRGLLPEGEKLFFGSGTQLSVL.

The CDR3 sequence is CASSSLTEAFF. The CDR3 DNA is TGTGCCAGCAGCTCTTTAACTGAAGCTTTCTTT. This rearrangement joins TRBV6-5 to TRBJ1-1, with unresolved D. Germline CDR1 is MNHEY and CDR2 is SVGAGI. V lost 6 bases and J lost 5, with 7 bases in between. The CDR3 sequence is 11 residues long.

This sequence joins TRBV11-2 and TRBJ2-3; maybe TRBD2 (5 bases). CDR3 size: 15 residues. Germline V gene data show CDR1 as SGHAT and CDR2 as FQNNGV. Trimming left V 5 bases short and J 4 bases short, with 16 bases between. The CDR3 protein is CASSRLVRAADTQYF. CDR3 sequence (DNA): TGTGCCAGCAGCCGCCTCGTGCGGGCAGCAGATACGCAGTATTTT.

The CDR3 DNA reads as TGTGCCAGCAGCCCACGACAGGGCGCCTATGAAAAACTGTTTTTT. Protein: CASSPRQGAYEKLFF. The rearrangement joins TRBV5-6 to TRBJ1-4; 7 nucleotides line up with TRBD1. From germline, CDR1 is SGHDT and CDR2 YYEEEE. The trim removed 4 bases at V and 6 bases at J, leaving 9 bases unmatched. The CDR3 covers 15 residues.

This sequence joins TRBV4-1 and TRBJ1-5; D gene unclear. The CDR3 covers 14 residues. V dropped 1 base and J dropped 4 bases, with 8 bases sitting between them. Germline loops: CDR1 MGHRA, CDR2 YSYEKL. In nucleotides, the CDR3 is TGCGCCAGCAGCCAAGGCCCGGTGAATCAGCCCCAGCATTTT. This sequence encodes CASSQGPVNQPQHF.

The chain recombines TRBV4-1 with TRBJ2-2; 7 bases fit TRBD2. The CDR3 spans 18 residues. Germline values: CDR1 MGHRA, CDR2 YSYEKL. Losses at the gene ends were 0 bases for V and 1 base for J; bases not matched to a gene: 8. The CDR3 spells CASSQESGTELNTGELFF. CDR3 sequence (DNA): TGCGCCAGCAGCCAAGAAAGCGGGACGGAGCTGAACACCGGGGAGCTGTTTTTT.